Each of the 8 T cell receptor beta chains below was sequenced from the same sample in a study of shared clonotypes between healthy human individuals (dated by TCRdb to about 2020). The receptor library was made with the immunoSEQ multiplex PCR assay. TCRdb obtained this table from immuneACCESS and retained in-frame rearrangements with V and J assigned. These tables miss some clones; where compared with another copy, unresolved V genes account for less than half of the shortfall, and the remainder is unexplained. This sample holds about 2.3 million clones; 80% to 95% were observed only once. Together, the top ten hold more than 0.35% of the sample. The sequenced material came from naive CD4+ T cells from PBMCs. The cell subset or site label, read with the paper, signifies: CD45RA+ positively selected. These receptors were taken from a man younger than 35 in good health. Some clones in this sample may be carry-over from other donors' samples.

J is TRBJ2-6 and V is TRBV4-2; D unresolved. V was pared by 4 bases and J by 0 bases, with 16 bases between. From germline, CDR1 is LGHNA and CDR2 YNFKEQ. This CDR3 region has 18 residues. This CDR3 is CASSPSSSLRSGANVLTF. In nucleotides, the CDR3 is TGTGCCAGCAGCCCCTCTTCATCGTTGCGCTCTGGGGCCAACGTCCTGACTTTC.

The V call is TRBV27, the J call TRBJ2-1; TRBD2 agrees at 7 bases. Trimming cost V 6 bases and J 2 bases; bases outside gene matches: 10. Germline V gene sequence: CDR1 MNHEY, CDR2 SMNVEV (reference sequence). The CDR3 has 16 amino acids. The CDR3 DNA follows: TGTGCCAGCAGCCTCAATAGCGGGCGGCCCTACAATGAGCAGTTCTTC. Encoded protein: CASSLNSGRPYNEQFF.

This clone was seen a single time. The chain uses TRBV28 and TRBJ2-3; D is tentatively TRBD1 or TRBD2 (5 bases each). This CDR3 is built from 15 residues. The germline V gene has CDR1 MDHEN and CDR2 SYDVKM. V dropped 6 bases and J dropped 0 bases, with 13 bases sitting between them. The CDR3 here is CASSPGTLSTDTQYF. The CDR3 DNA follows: TGTGCCAGCAGCCCCGGGACCCTTAGCACAGATACGCAGTATTTT.

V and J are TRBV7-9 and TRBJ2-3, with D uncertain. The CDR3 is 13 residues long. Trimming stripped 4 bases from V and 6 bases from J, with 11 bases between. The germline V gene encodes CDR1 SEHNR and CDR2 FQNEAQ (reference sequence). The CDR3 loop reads CASSWATRDTQYF. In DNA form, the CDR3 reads TGTGCCAGCAGCTGGGCTACACGGGATACGCAGTATTTT.

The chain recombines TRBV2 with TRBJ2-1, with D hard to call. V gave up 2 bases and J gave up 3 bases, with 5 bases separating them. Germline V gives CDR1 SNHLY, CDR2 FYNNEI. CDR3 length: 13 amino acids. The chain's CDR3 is CASSETIYNEQFF. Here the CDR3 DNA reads TGTGCCAGCAGTGAAACGATCTACAATGAGCAGTTCTTC.

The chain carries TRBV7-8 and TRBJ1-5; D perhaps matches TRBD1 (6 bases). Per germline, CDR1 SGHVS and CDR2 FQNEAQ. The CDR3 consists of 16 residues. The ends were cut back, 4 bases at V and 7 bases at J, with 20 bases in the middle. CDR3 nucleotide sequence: TGTGCCAGCAGCTCACTAGGCGGTAGGGGGAGACAGCCCCAGCATTTT. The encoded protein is CASSSLGGRGRQPQHF.

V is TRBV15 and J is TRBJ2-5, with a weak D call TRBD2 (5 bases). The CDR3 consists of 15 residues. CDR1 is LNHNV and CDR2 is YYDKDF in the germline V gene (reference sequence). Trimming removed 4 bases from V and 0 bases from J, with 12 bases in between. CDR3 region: CATSTKLGYQETQYF. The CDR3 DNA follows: TGTGCCACCAGCACAAAACTAGGGTACCAAGAGACCCAGTACTTC.

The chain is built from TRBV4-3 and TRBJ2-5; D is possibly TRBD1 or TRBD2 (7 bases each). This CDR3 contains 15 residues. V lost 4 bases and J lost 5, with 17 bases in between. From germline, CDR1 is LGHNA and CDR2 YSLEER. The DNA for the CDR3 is TGCGCCAGCAGCCTCGCAGGGGGAGGGCACGAGACCCAGTACTTC. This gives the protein CASSLAGGGHETQYF.